This TCR beta chain was sequenced for a study of molecular identifiers for immune sequencing clone quantification. Sorted naive CD8 T cells were those defined as CD8+CD4-CCR7+CD45RA+. Methods described previously were used for bulk TCR libraries, and listed TCR primers were applied. MiXCR was run by TCRdb on the PCR reads, yielding one entry per CDR3 protein. The table has about 510,000 distinct CDR3 sequences, about 25% seen once. This clonotype has only a few counts. The sequencing sample was made of naive CD8+ T cells from blood, with Jurkat cell RNA spiked in. Subset noted: FACS-sorted CD8+CD4-CCR7+CD45RA+ naive T cells. The origin of this receptor is a human donor in good health. Some libraries in this study had Jurkat cell RNA spiked in.

The CDR3 DNA reads TGTGCCAGCAGTTACTCGAGGGTATTCGGAGGAGCCTACGAGCAGTACTTC. Its protein is CASSYSRVFGGAYEQYF. The chain carries TRBV6-6 and TRBJ2-7, with a weak D call TRBD2 (5 bases). Trimming stripped 0 bases from V and 2 bases from J, with 17 bases between. CDR1 is MNHNY and CDR2 is SVGAGI in the germline V gene (reference sequence). The CDR3 length is 17 residues.